The present entry profiles one T cell receptor beta chain with its context. It lacks a known antigen. The record has no base qualities; no much larger clone is one base away. All patients had node-negative disease on CT and PET/CT, and none had a history of other malignancies or prior chemotherapy or radiotherapy. At each of the two time points, around 5.9 milliliters of peripheral venous blood were collected into EDTA tubes. Ficoll-Paque Plus density-gradient centrifugation was used to isolate PBMCs. Immediately after collection, samples were stored at -80 degrees C until analysis. This record belongs to a study of prognosis after radiotherapy for stage I lung cancer (dated by TCRdb to the early 2020s). In the study overall: Between early 2018 and early 2019, under 20 patients with stage I NSCLC were enrolled in Nanjing, China. In 15 or so patients the disease was a newly diagnosed primary stage I lung tumor, whereas about 5 had oligometastatic NSCLC following surgical resection of the primary tumor. Every patient was deemed medically inoperable, more than ten because of comorbidities and over five because they refused surgery. Ages in the cohort of roughly 13 men and 6 or 7 women ranged from 53 to 84 years, with a median of 74. About a dozen patients had adenocarcinoma and several had squamous cell carcinoma as the tumor histology. Image-guided IMRT or VMAT was used to deliver SBRT in 3 to 5 fractions at a biologically effective dose of at least 100 Gy. SBRT was not combined with any concurrent therapy in any patient. After SBRT, distant metastases developed in about 20% of the 19 patients at a median of approximately 7 months, while the remaining 15 patients had no significant progression. The study profiled peripheral blood TCR beta repertoires from stage I NSCLC patients before and after stereotactic body radiotherapy and related them to distant failure. The study took one blood sample before SBRT and one after SBRT from each of some 20 patients and sequenced all 40 or so samples. What the research found in general, with its limitations: Post-SBRT Shannon entropy and its change from baseline were lower in patients who developed distant metastases; baseline Shannon entropy was not associated with metastases. Whether the expanded TCR clones were tumor-specific was not determined. Limitations of the study included a small cohort and short follow-up, and the study findings need independent validation. All reported P values were unadjusted for multiple comparisons. After SBRT, the number of unique TCR clones decreased (median about 9,900 before versus some 7,000 after; Wilcoxon paired P=0.011). Differences in TRBV and TRBJ usage frequencies by metastasis status were reportedly observed in two V genes at baseline and in several V and two J genes after SBRT.

The TCR beta CDR3 region was amplified from genomic DNA by two rounds of multiplex PCR. In the first round of PCR, primers specific to each TRBV and TRBJ gene were used, and the primer sequences are filed in Chinese patent CN105087789A. Universal primers were used in the second PCR round. The Roche High Pure PCR Template Preparation Kit was used to extract genomic DNA from frozen PBMCs. The libraries underwent paired-end sequencing with 151 bp reads on an Illumina HiSeq 3000. In the original analysis: CutAdapt was used to remove raw reads lacking the multiplex PCR primer sequences. High-quality paired reads were merged into contigs with PEAR. By aligning each contig to reference sequences, MiXCR assigned the TRB V, D and J gene segments to that contig. CDR3 sequences were clustered by base quality and sequence similarity to remove sequencing errors. Shannon entropy, normalized by the natural log of the productive TCR sequence number, served as the measure of diversity. To get clonality, Shannon entropy was divided by the natural log of the number of unique clonotypes, and that result was subtracted from one. Using the Youden index from ROC curves, the researchers picked the repertoire-metric cut-offs for progression-free survival, and all analyses were carried out in R 3.5.3. TCRdb reworked the public reads: Q25 trimming with fastp, MiXCR clone assembly, productive beta chains retained. Every CDR3 protein is listed once, alongside the most common genes and DNA of its rows. TCRdb's processing, not the study's, gives the V and J calls here. For this sample there are some 35,000 distinct CDR3 sequences; less than 35% appear just once. The ten most abundant clones make up approximately 15% of the sample.

Its CDR3 holds 13 amino acids, cysteine through phenylalanine. Only the CDR3 DNA stays, 39 bases, in frame from base 1. The V end loses 10 bases and the J end loses 6 bases, and a stretch of 16 bases separates them. Via the germline V gene, CDR1 is MDHEN and CDR2 SYDVKM. This TCR came from a donor over 45 with non-small cell lung cancer. The chain joins TRBV28 to TRBJ1-5; TRBD1 is a possible D gene, resting on 5 matching bases. The specimen comprised PBMCs, sampled before or after stereotactic body radiation therapy (not recorded which). The CDR3 in this case is CAIRMVGGQPQHF. The bases are TGTGCCATCAGAATGGTGGGGGGTCAGCCCCAGCATTTT. When the CDR3 is completed using the reference TRBV28 and TRBJ1-5 genes on either side, the full variable domain is DVKVTQSSRYLVKRTGEKVFLECVQDMDHENMFWYRQDPGLGLRLIYFSYDVKMKEKGDIPEGYSVSREKKERFSLILESASTNQTSMYLCAIRMVGGQPQHFGDGTRLSIL.